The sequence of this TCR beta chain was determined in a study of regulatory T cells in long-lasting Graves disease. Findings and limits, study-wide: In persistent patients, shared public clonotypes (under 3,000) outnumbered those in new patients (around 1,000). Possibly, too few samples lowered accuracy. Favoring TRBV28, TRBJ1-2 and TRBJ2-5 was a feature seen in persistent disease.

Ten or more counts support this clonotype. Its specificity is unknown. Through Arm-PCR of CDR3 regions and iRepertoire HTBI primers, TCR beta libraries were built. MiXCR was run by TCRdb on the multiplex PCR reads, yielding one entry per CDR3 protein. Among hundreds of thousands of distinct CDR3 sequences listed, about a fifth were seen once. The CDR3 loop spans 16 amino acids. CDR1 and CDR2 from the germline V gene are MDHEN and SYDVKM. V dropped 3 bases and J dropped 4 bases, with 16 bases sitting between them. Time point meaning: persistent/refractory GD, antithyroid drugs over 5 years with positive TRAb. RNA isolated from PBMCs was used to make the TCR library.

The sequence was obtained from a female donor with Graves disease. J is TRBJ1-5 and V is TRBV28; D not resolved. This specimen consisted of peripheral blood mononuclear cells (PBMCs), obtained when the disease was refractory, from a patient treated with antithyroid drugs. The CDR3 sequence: CASSFQRHRWNQPQHF. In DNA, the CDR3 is TGTGCCAGCAGTTTTCAAAGACACCGATGGAATCAGCCCCAGCATTTT.